A selection of T cell receptor beta chains follows, all from one sample in a study of T cells in Graves' hyperthyroidism and ophthalmopathy. Using its own MiXCR run on the multiplex PCR reads, TCRdb lists one record per CDR3 protein. The sample holds under 250,000 distinct CDR3 sequences, about a sixth seen once. Sequencing was done on a sample of blood. Receptor source: a woman between 50 and 59 years old with Graves' hyperthyroidism. The CDR3 runs from the conserved cysteine through the conserved F or W. D genes are given only for firm matches. Where a row states a size, it is once, few, many or the class of an expanded clone; other rows omit it.

CDR3nt: TGTGCCAGCAGCTCCCGGATCCTCGACTCTGGAAACACCATATATTTT; CDR3aa: CASSSRILDSGNTIYF; d_gene: .; j_gene: TRBJ1-3; abundance: many; v_gene: TRBV11-1
CDR3nt: TGTGCCAGCTCACCAAGTAAAGATACGCAGTATTTT; CDR3aa: CASSPSKDTQYF; d_gene: .; j_gene: TRBJ2-3; abundance: many; v_gene: TRBV18
CDR3nt: TGTGCCACCAGCGGGTCCCCCTGGGATGACGAGCAGTACTTC; CDR3aa: CATSGSPWDDEQYF; d_gene: .; j_gene: TRBJ2-7; abundance: .; v_gene: TRBV15
CDR3nt: TGTGCCAGCAGACGACTTACGACCGGGGAGCTGTTTTTT; CDR3aa: CASRRLTTGELFF; d_gene: .; j_gene: TRBJ2-2; abundance: few; v_gene: TRBV6-2/TRBV6-3
CDR3nt: TGTGCCAGCTCCCCTTCCGGTCACAACGATGGCTACACCTTC; CDR3aa: CASSPSGHNDGYTF; d_gene: .; j_gene: TRBJ1-2; abundance: many; v_gene: TRBV18
CDR3nt: TGTGCCAGCTCATCAGATAGGGGTGACTATGGCTACACCTTC; CDR3aa: CASSSDRGDYGYTF; d_gene: .; j_gene: TRBJ1-2; abundance: .; v_gene: TRBV18
CDR3nt: TGTGCCTGGAGTCCCCTTGTCTACACCTTC; CDR3aa: CAWSPLVYTF; d_gene: .; j_gene: TRBJ1-2; abundance: many; v_gene: TRBV30
CDR3nt: TGTGCCGTGGGGATGGGTTTGTCCTACAATGAGCAGTTCTTC; CDR3aa: CAVGMGLSYNEQFF; d_gene: .; j_gene: TRBJ2-1; abundance: many; v_gene: TRBV12-3/TRBV12-4
CDR3nt: TGTGCCAGCAAGCGGGAGCAGGGCAACTATGGCTACACCTTC; CDR3aa: CASKREQGNYGYTF; d_gene: .; j_gene: TRBJ1-2; abundance: many; v_gene: TRBV2
CDR3nt: TGTGCCAGCAGTAAAAATCCGGGACTAGTCCTCGCCTACGAGCAGTACTTC; CDR3aa: CASSKNPGLVLAYEQYF; d_gene: TRBD2; j_gene: TRBJ2-7; abundance: many; v_gene: TRBV27
CDR3nt: TGTGCCAGCAGCCCCCGACTAGCGGGAGGGTACAATGAGCAGTTCTTC; CDR3aa: CASSPRLAGGYNEQFF; d_gene: TRBD2; j_gene: TRBJ2-1; abundance: many; v_gene: TRBV7-3
CDR3nt: TGCAGTGCTCTCCGGGACAGCGGTAATGAAAAACTGTTTTTT; CDR3aa: CSALRDSGNEKLFF; d_gene: TRBD1; j_gene: TRBJ1-4; abundance: .; v_gene: TRBV20-1
CDR3nt: TGTGCCACCAGTGAGGCGACAGGGAATTCCTACAATGAGCAGTTCTTC; CDR3aa: CATSEATGNSYNEQFF; d_gene: TRBD1; j_gene: TRBJ2-1; abundance: many; v_gene: TRBV24-1
CDR3nt: TGTGCCTGGAGTGGAGGTGGGGGGGCAAGGGAGCTGTTTTTT; CDR3aa: CAWSGGGGARELFF; d_gene: .; j_gene: TRBJ2-2; abundance: many; v_gene: TRBV30
CDR3nt: TGTGCCAGCAGTTTGTTCCAGGGAGGAAACACCATATATTTT; CDR3aa: CASSLFQGGNTIYF; d_gene: .; j_gene: TRBJ1-3; abundance: once; v_gene: TRBV12-3/TRBV12-4
CDR3nt: TGTGCCAGCAGCTTAGATTTATGGGACAGAACCTCCTACAATGAGCAGTTCTTC; CDR3aa: CASSLDLWDRTSYNEQFF; d_gene: TRBD1; j_gene: TRBJ2-1; abundance: many; v_gene: TRBV11-3
CDR3nt: TGCAGTGCACCACAGTATATCGAAGCTTTCTTT; CDR3aa: CSAPQYIEAFF; d_gene: .; j_gene: TRBJ1-1; abundance: many; v_gene: TRBV20-1
CDR3nt: TGCGCCAGCAGCCCAGCGGGTGCGGGGGTAGATACGCAGTATTTT; CDR3aa: CASSPAGAGVDTQYF; d_gene: TRBD2; j_gene: TRBJ2-3; abundance: few; v_gene: TRBV4-1
CDR3nt: TGTGCCAGCAGCTTAGGGTTAGGGACTAGTGCGAACACCGGGGAGCTGTTTTTT; CDR3aa: CASSLGLGTSANTGELFF; d_gene: TRBD2; j_gene: TRBJ2-2; abundance: few; v_gene: TRBV7-3
CDR3nt: TGTGCCAGCAGGTACAGGGGACCGACCTACGAGCAGTACTTC; CDR3aa: CASRYRGPTYEQYF; d_gene: TRBD1; j_gene: TRBJ2-7; abundance: .; v_gene: TRBV6-2/TRBV6-3
CDR3nt: TGTGCCAGTAGTATCCCCGGACAGGGGGCAGATGGCTACACCTTC; CDR3aa: CASSIPGQGADGYTF; d_gene: TRBD1; j_gene: TRBJ1-2; abundance: few; v_gene: TRBV19
CDR3nt: TGTGCCAGCAGGGGGGTAGCGGATTCCTACAATGAGCAGTTCTTC; CDR3aa: CASRGVADSYNEQFF; d_gene: .; j_gene: TRBJ2-1; abundance: many; v_gene: TRBV14
CDR3nt: TGTGCCAGCAGCCGGGACAGCAATCAGCCCCAGCATTTT; CDR3aa: CASSRDSNQPQHF; d_gene: .; j_gene: TRBJ1-5; abundance: many; v_gene: TRBV3-1
CDR3nt: TGCAGTGCACCTCGCGGCTACAATGAGCAGTTCTTC; CDR3aa: CSAPRGYNEQFF; d_gene: .; j_gene: TRBJ2-1; abundance: many; v_gene: TRBV20-1
CDR3nt: TGTGCCAGCAGCTATGCCGGGCCACCCCTGGGTAGCACAGATACGCAGTATTTT; CDR3aa: CASSYAGPPLGSTDTQYF; d_gene: .; j_gene: TRBJ2-3; abundance: .; v_gene: TRBV7-2
CDR3nt: TGTGCCGCCACGGCGGGGGAAAATCAGCCCCAGCATTTT; CDR3aa: CAATAGENQPQHF; d_gene: .; j_gene: TRBJ1-5; abundance: few; v_gene: TRBV10-3
CDR3nt: TGCAGTGCTAGAGATTGGGCAGGGCGTATAAACACCATATATTTT; CDR3aa: CSARDWAGRINTIYF; d_gene: .; j_gene: TRBJ1-3; abundance: .; v_gene: TRBV20-1
CDR3nt: TGTGCCAGTAGTACCGCCCGGGACAGGGTGAACACTGAAGCTTTCTTT; CDR3aa: CASSTARDRVNTEAFF; d_gene: TRBD1; j_gene: TRBJ1-1; abundance: few; v_gene: TRBV19
CDR3nt: TGCAGTGCTACCAGGGGAGTCGGGACCTATGGCTACACCTTC; CDR3aa: CSATRGVGTYGYTF; d_gene: .; j_gene: TRBJ1-2; abundance: .; v_gene: TRBV20-1
CDR3nt: TGTGCCAGCAGTTACTCGACCTGGCGGGAGGACACCGGGGAGCTGTTTTTT; CDR3aa: CASSYSTWREDTGELFF; d_gene: TRBD2; j_gene: TRBJ2-2; abundance: many; v_gene: TRBV6-5
CDR3nt: TGTGCCAGCAGCCCGCGGCCTAGCGGGAGGGTCGAGCAGTACTTC; CDR3aa: CASSPRPSGRVEQYF; d_gene: TRBD2; j_gene: TRBJ2-7; abundance: .; v_gene: TRBV11-2
CDR3nt: TGTGCCAGCAGCCTCCGTAGCGGTGACACCGGGGAGCTGTTTTTT; CDR3aa: CASSLRSGDTGELFF; d_gene: .; j_gene: TRBJ2-2; abundance: many; v_gene: TRBV11-2
CDR3nt: TGCAGTGCTAGAGATGGGAGGGTCAACGGGGAGCTGTTTTTT; CDR3aa: CSARDGRVNGELFF; d_gene: TRBD2; j_gene: TRBJ2-2; abundance: .; v_gene: TRBV20-1
CDR3nt: TGTGCCACCAGCTTGGGCGGGAGTTCCTACGAGCAGTACTTC; CDR3aa: CATSLGGSSYEQYF; d_gene: TRBD2; j_gene: TRBJ2-7; abundance: many; v_gene: TRBV15
CDR3nt: TGTGCCAGCAGCCAAGGGGGTTCTGGAAACACCATATATTTT; CDR3aa: CASSQGGSGNTIYF; d_gene: .; j_gene: TRBJ1-3; abundance: few; v_gene: TRBV3-1
CDR3nt: TGTGCCAGCAAACCTGAACGTGCCTCCTACAATGAGCAGTTCTTC; CDR3aa: CASKPERASYNEQFF; d_gene: .; j_gene: TRBJ2-1; abundance: once; v_gene: TRBV6-1
CDR3nt: TGTGCCAGCAGCTTAGTAGGGGCCAACGTCCTGACTTTC; CDR3aa: CASSLVGANVLTF; d_gene: .; j_gene: TRBJ2-6; abundance: few; v_gene: TRBV13
CDR3nt: TGCGCCAGCAGCTTGCAACTAGCGGGAGTGGAGACCCAGTACTTC; CDR3aa: CASSLQLAGVETQYF; d_gene: TRBD2; j_gene: TRBJ2-5; abundance: many; v_gene: TRBV5-1